This TCR beta chain was recovered during a study of blood T cell repertoires in COVID-19. Per the study methods: Amplification of reference gene primers provided the estimated nucleated cell counts. Sequenced by immunoSEQ multiplex PCR; TCRdb stores in-frame clones only, minus some. V and J calls and clone size are those listed in that table; D and trimming were worked out from the DNA. In the table there are about 120,000 clones, roughly 89% of which are singletons. With 4 bases removed from V and 4 bases from J, the gap between germline ends came to 14 bases. This CDR3 has 15 residues. Germline CDR1 is LNHNV and CDR2 is YYDKDF (reference sequence).

The chain links TRBV15 to TRBJ2-1, with a weak D call TRBD2 (6 bases). This TCR was recovered from a woman aged 50 to 60 with acute or convalescent COVID-19. The sample comprised peripheral blood. Written as DNA, the CDR3 is TGTGCCACCAGCAACCGGGAGATGGGGTACAATGAGCAGTTCTTC. This translates into CATSNREMGYNEQFF. The complete variable domain, with remaining parts taken from reference TRBV15 and TRBJ2-1, reads DAMVIQNPRYQVTQFGKPVTLSCSQTLNHNVMYWYQQKSSQAPKLLFHYYDKDFNNEADTPDNFQSRRPNTSFCFLDIRSPGLGDTAMYLCATSNREMGYNEQFFGPGTRLTVL.